This T cell receptor (beta chain) was retrieved from a study of T-cell memory formation after mild COVID-19. General study results and limits: Whether second-wave clones peaking at day 37 were SARS-CoV-2 specific went unconfirmed.

TCRdb recomputed calls from the 5' RACE reads with MiXCR, one row per CDR3 protein. The repertoire includes roughly 400,000 distinct CDR3 sequences, more than 15% of them detected once, and roughly 21% sits in the top ten. As concerns this clonotype: Its antigen remains unknown.

The V gene lost 5 bases and the J gene lost 8 bases, with 18 bases spanning the gap. Per the germline V gene, CDR1 is SGHTA and CDR2 is FQGNSA. The CDR3 sequence is 14 residues long. The sample was PBMCs or a T cell subset sorted from them (not recorded which). The V gene is TRBV7-2, the J gene TRBJ1-2, with D perhaps matching TRBD1 (5 bases). The clonotype was recovered from a man between 18 and 35 years old who had mild COVID-19 (a few samples of this study predate the infection). Cell type and time point are not known. Written as DNA, the CDR3 is TGTGCCAGCAGCGACATCTTAGGGACGACCGGCTACACCTTC. Amino acid sequence: CASSDILGTTGYTF.